This T cell receptor (beta chain) was sequenced in a study of cytomegalovirus exposure and HLA in healthy donors. General observations from the study: Roughly even sequencing depth across donors was the assumption behind the presence/absence analyses.

All the people who gave samples were healthy bone marrow donors. With regard to this clone: The antigen is not known.

It was with 60 Vbeta and 13 Jbeta primers that the PCR ran. The method was immunoSEQ multiplex PCR; TCRdb's version includes in-frame clones alone and lacks a portion of them. The data hold over 95,000 clones, with roughly 70% observed a single time. The germline gives CDR1 SEHNR, CDR2 FQNEAQ (reference sequence). The CDR3 is 14 amino acids. V shed 1 base and J shed 4 bases, with 8 bases lying between them. The chain employs TRBV7-9 and TRBJ2-1, with D possibly being TRBD2 (5 bases). Sequencing was done on a sample of PBMCs. This receptor was obtained from a woman aged 35 to 49 in good health and CMV-seropositive. Here the CDR3 reads CASSLGAGYNEQFF. In DNA, the CDR3 is TGTGCCAGCAGCTTAGGTGCGGGTTACAATGAGCAGTTCTTC.